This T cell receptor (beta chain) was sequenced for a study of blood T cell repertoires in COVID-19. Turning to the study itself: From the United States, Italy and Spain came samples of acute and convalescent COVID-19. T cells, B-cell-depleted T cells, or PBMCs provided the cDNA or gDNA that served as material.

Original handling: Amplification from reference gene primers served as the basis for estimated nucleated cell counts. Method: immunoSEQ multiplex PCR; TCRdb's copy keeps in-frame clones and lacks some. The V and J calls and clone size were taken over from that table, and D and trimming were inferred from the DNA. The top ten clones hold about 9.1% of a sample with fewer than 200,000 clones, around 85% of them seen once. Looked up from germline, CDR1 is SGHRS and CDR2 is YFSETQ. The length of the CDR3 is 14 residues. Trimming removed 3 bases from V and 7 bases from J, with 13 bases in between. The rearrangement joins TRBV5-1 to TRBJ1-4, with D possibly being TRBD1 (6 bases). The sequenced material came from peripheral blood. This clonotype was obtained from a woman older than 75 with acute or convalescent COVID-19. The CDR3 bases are TGCGCCAGCAGCTGGGACACCAGGACTGAAAAACTGTTTTTT. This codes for CASSWDTRTEKLFF. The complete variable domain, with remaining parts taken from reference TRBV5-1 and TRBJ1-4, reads KAGVTQTPRYLIKTRGQQVTLSCSPISGHRSVSWYQQTPGQGLQFLFEYFSETQRNKGNFPGRFSGRQFSNSRSEMNVSTLELGDSALYLCASSWDTRTEKLFFGSGTQLSVL.